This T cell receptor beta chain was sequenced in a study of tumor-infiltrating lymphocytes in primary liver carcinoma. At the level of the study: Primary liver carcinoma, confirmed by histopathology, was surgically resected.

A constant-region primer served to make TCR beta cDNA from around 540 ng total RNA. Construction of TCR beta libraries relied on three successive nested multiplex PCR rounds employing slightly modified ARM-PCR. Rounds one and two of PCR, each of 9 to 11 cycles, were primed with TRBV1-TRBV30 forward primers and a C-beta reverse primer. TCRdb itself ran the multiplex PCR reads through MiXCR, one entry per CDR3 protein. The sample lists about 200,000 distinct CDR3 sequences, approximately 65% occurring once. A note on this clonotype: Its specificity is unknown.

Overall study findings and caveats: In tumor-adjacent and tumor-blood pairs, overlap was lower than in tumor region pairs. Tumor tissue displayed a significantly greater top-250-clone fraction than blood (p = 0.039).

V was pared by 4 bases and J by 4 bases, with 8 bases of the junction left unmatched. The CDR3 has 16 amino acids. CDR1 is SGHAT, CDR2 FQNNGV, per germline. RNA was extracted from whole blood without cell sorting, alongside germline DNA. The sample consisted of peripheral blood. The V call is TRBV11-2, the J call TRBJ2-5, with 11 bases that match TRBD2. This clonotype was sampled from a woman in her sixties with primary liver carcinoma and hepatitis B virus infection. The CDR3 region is CASSSRTSGSPETQYF. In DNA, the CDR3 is TGTGCCAGCAGCTCCCGGACTAGCGGGTCTCCAGAGACCCAGTACTTC.